The 17 T cell receptor beta chains reported below all come from one sample, sequenced in a study of Graves' ophthalmopathy and Graves' hyperthyroidism. The authors amplified TCR beta CDR3 regions from RNA transcripts. The authors performed first-round RT-PCR with HTBI primers and then a second-round multiplex PCR. TCRdb passed the multiplex PCR reads through MiXCR, listing each CDR3 protein once. The sample has roughly 700,000 distinct CDR3 sequences, 35% to 50% seen once; the top ten hold approximately 43%. Sequencing was performed on peripheral blood. These receptors all stem from an adult man with Graves' ophthalmopathy.

This clonotype was observed a handful of times. The chain is built from TRBV9 and TRBJ1-4; no definite D call. This CDR3 is 15 amino acids long. Looked up from germline, CDR1 is SGDLS and CDR2 is YYNGEE. The V gene lost 4 bases and the J gene lost 3 bases, with 13 bases spanning the gap. CDR3 protein: CASSMIAGANEKLFF. CDR3 nucleotides: TGTGCCAGCAGCATGATTGCGGGAGCTAATGAAAAACTGTTTTTT.

This clonotype was picked up many times. V is TRBV15 and J is TRBJ1-5; no definite D call. CDR1 is LNHNV, CDR2 YYDKDF, per germline (reference sequence). The CDR3 extends over 15 amino acids. Trimming took 0 bases from V and 4 from J, leaving 10 bases between them. As DNA, the CDR3 is TGTGCCACCAGCAGAGATGGAAGGAGTAATCAGCCCCAGCATTTT. Translating it yields CATSRDGRSNQPQHF.

This clonotype was counted a few times. The chain carries TRBV7-2 and TRBJ2-5, with 9 bases identical to TRBD1. Losses at the gene ends were 1 base for V and 5 bases for J; bases not matched to a gene: 5. The germline V gene has CDR1 SGHTA and CDR2 FQGNSA. CDR3 length: 15 amino acids. The CDR3 sequence: CASSLGDRGSETQYF. In DNA, the CDR3 is TGTGCCAGCAGCTTAGGAGACAGGGGGTCGGAGACCCAGTACTTC.

CDR3 DNA: TGTGCCAGCAGTTCAAACAGGGAATCGAACTATGGCTACACCTTC. Translated: CASSSNRESNYGYTF. The chain is built from TRBV27 and TRBJ1-2, with TRBD1 as a possible D gene (6 bases). V shed 4 bases and J shed 2 bases, with 14 bases lying between them. In germline, CDR1 is MNHEY, CDR2 SMNVEV (reference sequence). The CDR3 length is 15 residues.

This clonotype was observed at least ten times. The rearrangement joins TRBV25-1 to TRBJ1-6; TRBD1 might be the D (6 bases). The ends were cut back, 7 bases at V and 7 bases at J, with 11 bases in the middle. Germline values: CDR1 MGHDK, CDR2 SYGVNS. This CDR3 region has 13 residues. CDR3 coding DNA: TGTGCCAGCACAGGACAGTGGAATTCACCCCTCCACTTT. It codes for CASTGQWNSPLHF.

Note on this clonotype: A much larger clone lies one base from this, so it may be a read error. The CDR3 is CSVIGSGELSF. The CDR3 DNA reads as TGCAGCGTTATTGGATCCGGGGAGCTGTCTTTT. This rearrangement joins TRBV29-1 to TRBJ2-2; D possibly corresponds to TRBD2 (5 bases). CDR1 is SQVTM, CDR2 ANQGSEA, per germline. The CDR3 consists of 11 residues.

This clonotype was observed a few times. The chain has TRBV20-1 and TRBJ1-5, with TRBD1 as a possible D gene (5 bases). The V gene lost 4 bases and the J gene lost 3 bases, with 10 bases spanning the gap. The CDR3 extends over 13 amino acids. Germline-derived CDR1 and CDR2 are DFQATT and SNEGSKA (reference sequence). The CDR3 DNA is TGCAGTGCTATCCCAGGGCCCAATCAGCCCCAGCATTTT. Translating gives CSAIPGPNQPQHF.

V and J are TRBV2 and TRBJ1-2, with a weak D call TRBD1 (5 bases). The CDR3 totals 15 residues. V lost 6 bases and J lost 8, with 22 bases in between. Germline loops: CDR1 SNHLY, CDR2 FYNNEI. The CDR3 nucleotides are TGTGCCAGCAGCCAAGGTTCGTTGGCAGGGCGAGGCTACACCTTC. Translated, it gives CASSQGSLAGRGYTF.

A note on this clonotype: A much larger clone lies one base from this, so it may be a read error. The genes are TRBV7-2 and TRBJ1-2; 7 bases are a match to TRBD1. The germline V gene encodes CDR1 SGHTA and CDR2 FQGNSA. J was trimmed by 6 bases and V by 4 bases; bases with no gene match: 11. The CDR3 is 15 residues long. Here the CDR3 reads CASSSRKNRGDGYTF. As DNA, the CDR3 is TGTGCCAGCAGCTCACGAAAGAACAGGGGCGATGGCTACACCTTC.

V is TRBV29-1 and J is TRBJ1-1, with 8 bases that match TRBD1. CDR3 length: 12 amino acids. V dropped 8 bases and J dropped 2; count of bases not matched to a gene: 4. CDR1 is SQVTM and CDR2 is ANQGSEA in the germline V gene. The CDR3 nucleotides are TGCAGCATCTCAGGGGGCAACACTGAAGCTTTCTTT. Translating it yields CSISGGNTEAFF.

J is TRBJ1-2 and V is TRBV20-1; 10 bases fit TRBD1. With 6 bases clipped from V and 2 bases from J, the junction kept 15 bases outside the gene matches. The CDR3 is 17 residues long. Germline V CDR1 and CDR2: DFQATT, SNEGSKA (reference sequence). DNA for the CDR3: TGCAGTGCAACCGTTACCAAAGACAGGGGGCACAACTATGGCTACACCTTC. It is translated as CSATVTKDRGHNYGYTF.

A note on this clonotype: Sequence at one end of the junction differs from germline and may be a read error. This chain's CDR3 is CASSLWREKGTEAFF. CDR3 in DNA: TGTGCCAGCAGTTTATGGCGAGAAAAAGGCACTGAAGCTTTCTTT. The V call is TRBV10-2, the J call TRBJ1-1; D call uncertain. The CDR3 contains 15 residues. Germline-derived CDR1 and CDR2 are WSHSY and SAAADI.

This clonotype appeared a single time. The chain combines TRBV7-9 with TRBJ2-2, with 10 bases aligning to TRBD2. Germline lookup yields CDR1 SEHNR and CDR2 FQNEAQ (reference sequence). This CDR3 is built from 15 residues. With V trimmed by 11 bases and J by 6 bases, 12 bases remained unmatched. CDR3 residues: CAWREVLAGSGELFF. CDR3 DNA sequence: TGTGCCTGGAGGGAGGTACTAGCGGGATCCGGGGAGCTGTTTTTT.

This clonotype was recorded a few times. The V gene is TRBV20-1, the J gene TRBJ1-2; 9 bases line up with TRBD1. Germline CDR1 and CDR2: DFQATT and SNEGSKA (reference sequence). The junction had 7 bases not matched to a gene; V was cut back by 1 base and J by 7 bases. The CDR3 length is 14 residues. The CDR3: CSARGVQGARGYTF. CDR3 DNA sequence: TGCAGTGCTAGAGGAGTACAGGGGGCTCGTGGCTACACCTTC.

The gene calls are TRBV7-2 and TRBJ2-7; D not certain. Looked up from germline, CDR1 is SGHTA and CDR2 is FQGNSA. The CDR3 is 12 residues long. The V gene lost 4 bases and the J gene lost 7 bases, with 11 bases spanning the gap. The CDR3 loop is CASSSFLFEQYF. In DNA, the CDR3 is TGTGCCAGCAGCTCCTTCCTCTTTGAGCAGTACTTC.

For this clonotype: A read error may account for a junction end that differs from germline. The chain has TRBV7-2 and TRBJ1-4; TRBD1 matches 9 bases. Germline V lookup: CDR1 SGHTA, CDR2 FQGNSA. The CDR3 consists of 16 residues. CDR3 loop: CASSPTGGALGEKLFF. In DNA, the CDR3 is TGTGCTAGCAGCCCCACAGGGGGCGCGTTGGGTGAAAAACTGTTTTTT.

J is TRBJ1-2 and V is TRBV9; D perhaps matches TRBD1 (5 bases). Germline loops: CDR1 SGDLS, CDR2 YYNGEE. Trimming took off 3 bases at V and 4 bases at J, with 7 bases between the two ends. The CDR3 loop spans 12 amino acids. CDR3 amino acids: CASSGDGYGYTF. CDR3 nucleotide sequence: TGTGCCAGCAGCGGGGACGGCTATGGCTACACCTTC.